Listed here are 26 T cell receptor beta chains from one sample, sequenced in a study of T cell responses to AZD1222 COVID-19 vaccine (dated by TCRdb to the early 2020s). The sample's time point label, decoded: baseline before first vaccination. The library was made by the immunoSEQ multiplex PCR assay. This is the immuneACCESS table as TCRdb keeps it, with only in-frame sequences that have V and J called. A part of the clones is gone; compared with another copy, unresolved V genes explain less than half, and the rest is unexplained. The sample table shows about 140,000 clones, and approximately 90% are seen once. 3.4% of the sample rests with the top ten. The sample in question was peripheral blood, obtained on day 0 of AZD1222 vaccination. The receptors shown here come from an adult in good health.

The chain employs TRBV5-4 and TRBJ1-1; tentative D call: TRBD1 (6 bases). CDR1 and CDR2 (germline): SGHNT, YYREEE (reference sequence). V was trimmed by 4 bases and J by 7 bases, leaving 23 bases between them. The CDR3 is 16 amino acids. CDR3 amino acids: CASSPRSIGGDGEAFF. As DNA, the CDR3 is TGTGCCAGCAGCCCGAGGTCGATAGGGGGGGATGGTGAAGCTTTCTTT.

This clone was seen a single time. This chain links TRBV4-1 with TRBJ2-7; the D is unclear. Trimming cost V 8 bases and J 10 bases, with 12 bases left between them. This CDR3 spans 10 amino acids. Per germline, CDR1 MGHRA and CDR2 YSYEKL. The CDR3 region has the DNA TGCGCCAGCCCCAATCACTGTCAGTACTTC. It translates to CASPNHCQYF.

This clone appeared once. This sequence joins TRBV30 and TRBJ1-6; perhaps TRBD1 as D (5 bases). Trimming took 4 bases from V and 13 from J, leaving 17 bases between them. Germline CDR1 is GTSNPN and CDR2 is SVGIG (reference sequence). The CDR3 is 13 amino acids. CDR3 in DNA: TGTGCCTGGACCCTCCGGGGCCGCGTTCCCCTCCACTTT. It yields the protein CAWTLRGRVPLHF.

This rearrangement joins TRBV5-1 to TRBJ2-5, with D hard to call. The V gene lost 0 bases and the J gene lost 5 bases, with 8 bases spanning the gap. There are 13 residues in the CDR3. The germline V gene has CDR1 SGHRS and CDR2 YFSETQ. The CDR3 nucleotides are TGCGCCAGCAGCTTGGGCCCGGAGGAGACCCAGTACTTC. Encoded protein: CASSLGPEETQYF.

This sequence joins TRBV6-5 and TRBJ2-3, with D perhaps assigned TRBD1 or TRBD2 (5 bases each). V was trimmed by 6 bases and J by 0 bases, leaving 10 bases between them. The CDR3 has 14 residues. Germline CDR1 is MNHEY and CDR2 is SVGAGI. The CDR3 loop is CASRVEGSTDTQYF. The CDR3 DNA reads as TGTGCCAGCAGGGTCGAGGGGAGCACAGATACGCAGTATTTT.

J is TRBJ1-6 and V is TRBV7-2; TRBD1 agrees at 9 bases. The CDR3 is made up of 19 amino acids. Looked up from germline, CDR1 is SGHTA and CDR2 is FQGNSA. The J segment lost 8 bases and the V segment lost 7 bases, leaving 21 bases of the junction unmatched. The CDR3 nucleotides read TGTGCCAGCAAACTTAGTGTGGGACAGGGTAAATTTGGGGATTCACCCCTCCACTTT. It specifies CASKLSVGQGKFGDSPLHF.

The V gene is TRBV19, the J gene TRBJ2-2; possibly TRBD1 or TRBD2 for D (5 bases each). The germline gives CDR1 LNHDA, CDR2 SQIVND (reference sequence). V was clipped by 7 bases and J by 4 bases, with 19 bases between them. This CDR3 contains 16 residues. CDR3 DNA: TGTGCCAGTAATCGAGGTGGGGGAAGGCCCACCGGGGAGCTGTTTTTT. Its protein product is CASNRGGGRPTGELFF.

This chain uses TRBV5-6 with TRBJ1-2; D not resolved. Per germline, CDR1 SGHDT and CDR2 YYEEEE. This CDR3 comprises 15 residues. Trimming took 4 bases from V and 0 from J, leaving 13 bases between them. The DNA for the CDR3 is TGTGCCAGCAGCGTGGGTCCTACCGCTAACTATGGCTACACCTTC. It yields the protein CASSVGPTANYGYTF. Full variable domain (outside the CDR3, taken from reference TRBV5-6 and TRBJ1-2): DAGVTQSPTHLIKTRGQQVTLRCSPKSGHDTVSWYQQALGQGPQFIFQYYEEEERQRGNFPDRFSGHQFPNYSSELNVNALLLGDSALYLCASSVGPTANYGYTFGSGTRLTVV.

The chain joins TRBV19 to TRBJ2-5; no clear D gene. The V and J ends lost 4 bases and 5 bases respectively, with 11 bases between them. Germline assignment: CDR1 LNHDA and CDR2 SQIVND (reference sequence). The CDR3 has 13 amino acids. The CDR3 protein is CASSKLGGETQYF. CDR3 DNA: TGTGCCAGTAGTAAACTGGGTGGGGAGACCCAGTACTTC.

The chain joins TRBV5-4 to TRBJ2-1; D is unresolved. The CDR3 has 15 amino acids. The V end was cut by 0 bases, the J end by 8 bases, with 15 bases between. Germline V gene lookup returns CDR1 SGHNT and CDR2 YYREEE (reference sequence). CDR3 bases: TGTGCCAGCAGCTTGGTTCTTTTAGGAAACGATGAGCAGTTCTTC. This gives the protein CASSLVLLGNDEQFF.

V is TRBV19 and J is TRBJ1-2; D ambiguous. V lost 1 base, J lost 0 bases, and 9 bases lay in between. Germline-derived CDR1 and CDR2 are LNHDA and SQIVND (reference sequence). The CDR3 extends over 15 amino acids. The chain's CDR3 is CASSIVGSSNYGYTF. The CDR3 DNA reads as TGTGCCAGTAGTATAGTTGGGTCCTCTAACTATGGCTACACCTTC.

The chain recombines TRBV5-5 with TRBJ2-3; 12 bases match TRBD2. With V trimmed by 1 base and J by 6 bases, 9 bases remained unmatched. The CDR3 extends over 17 amino acids. The germline V gene has CDR1 SGHKS and CDR2 YYEKEE (reference sequence). The CDR3 region is CASSLYLAGGQVDTQYF. The CDR3 DNA follows: TGTGCCAGCAGCTTGTACCTAGCGGGAGGGCAGGTGGATACGCAGTATTTT.

The rearrangement joins TRBV6-4 to TRBJ2-6, with D maybe TRBD1 (6 bases). Trimming left V 0 bases short and J 0 bases short, with 6 bases between. Germline V CDR1 and CDR2: MRHNA, SNTAGT. This CDR3 comprises 16 residues. CDR3 region: CASSDSRGSGANVLTF. CDR3 DNA: TGTGCCAGCAGTGACTCCAGGGGCTCTGGGGCCAACGTCCTGACTTTC.

This chain links TRBV4-1 with TRBJ2-7; perhaps TRBD2 as D (5 bases). CDR3 length: 15 residues. V was cut by 0 bases and J by 7 bases, with 16 bases left in between. Germline V lookup: CDR1 MGHRA, CDR2 YSYEKL. For the CDR3, the DNA is TGCGCCAGCAGCCAAGAGGGCCCGGGAACTCGGGAGCAGTACTTC. Protein: CASSQEGPGTREQYF.

The chain links TRBV30 to TRBJ2-7; D is uncertain. The CDR3 runs to 12 residues. Trimming pared 5 bases from V and 4 bases from J, leaving 12 bases between. Germline CDR1 is GTSNPN and CDR2 is SVGIG (reference sequence). Here the CDR3 reads CAWSPDAYEQYF. CDR3 DNA sequence: TGTGCCTGGTCCCCCGACGCTTACGAGCAGTACTTC.

The rearrangement links TRBV19 to TRBJ2-7, with D possibly being TRBD1 (5 bases). V was trimmed by 6 bases and J by 3 bases, leaving 9 bases between them. The CDR3 contains 12 residues. The germline gives CDR1 LNHDA, CDR2 SQIVND (reference sequence). This CDR3 reads CASRAGNYEQYF. The CDR3 DNA follows: TGTGCCAGTAGAGCAGGGAACTACGAGCAGTACTTC.

The chain employs TRBV29-1 and TRBJ1-2; D uncertain. V lost 1 base and J 4 bases, leaving 25 bases between the germline ends. CDR1 and CDR2 from the germline V gene are SQVTM and ANQGSEA. CDR3 length equals 18 residues. This chain's CDR3 is CSVEAPREKEIGSYGYTF. CDR3 sequence (DNA): TGCAGCGTTGAAGCTCCAAGGGAGAAGGAGATCGGGAGCTATGGCTACACCTTC.

This sequence joins TRBV6-1 and TRBJ2-7, with D possibly TRBD2 on 6 matching bases. Trimming removed 3 bases from V and 8 bases from J, with 17 bases in between. CDR1 and CDR2 from the germline V gene are MNHNS and SASEGT. The CDR3 runs 14 residues. CDR3 sequence: CASSDAGGPPKQYF. The CDR3 bases are TGTGCCAGCAGTGACGCTGGAGGGCCCCCCAAGCAGTACTTC.

This sequence joins TRBV2 and TRBJ2-3; D not certain. Germline CDR1 and CDR2: SNHLY and FYNNEI. The CDR3 sequence is 18 residues long. V lost 1 base to trimming and J lost 2 bases, with 19 bases between them. CDR3 residues: CASSEDRGTHHSTDTQYF. The CDR3 DNA sequence: TGTGCCAGCAGTGAAGATCGCGGCACCCATCATTCCACAGATACGCAGTATTTT. The whole variable domain, filled in from reference TRBV2 and TRBJ2-3, reads EPEVTQTPSHQVTQMGQEVILRCVPISNHLYFYWYRQILGQKVEFLVSFYNNEISEKSEIFDDQFSVERPDGSNFTLKIRSTKLEDSAMYFCASSEDRGTHHSTDTQYFGPGTRLTVL.

The genes are TRBV3-1 (or the pseudogene TRBV3-2) and TRBJ2-3; no firm D call. CDR1 and CDR2 (germline): LGHDT, YNNKEL (reference sequence). V lost 4 bases and J 2 bases, leaving 13 bases between the germline ends. The CDR3 runs to 15 residues. CDR3 residues: CASSLMVQNTDTQYF. As DNA, the CDR3 is TGTGCCAGCAGCCTAATGGTACAGAACACAGATACGCAGTATTTT.

This clone turned up a few times. The rearrangement joins TRBV29-1 to TRBJ2-5; unclear D gene. CDR1 is SQVTM and CDR2 is ANQGSEA in the germline V gene. V was shortened by 4 bases and J by 5 bases, with 5 bases between the two germline ends. The CDR3 extends over 10 amino acids. DNA of the CDR3: TGCAGCGTTGCTATCGAGACCCAGTACTTC. Translation gives CSVAIETQYF.

V is TRBV9 and J is TRBJ1-2; TRBD1 matches at 8 bases. Trimming removed 2 bases from V and 4 bases from J; junction bases left unmatched: 4. This CDR3 has 14 amino acids. The V gene's germline CDR1 is SGDLS and CDR2 YYNGEE. CDR3 loop: CASSVGQVGYGYTF. The CDR3 DNA is TGTGCCAGCAGCGTGGGACAGGTTGGCTATGGCTACACCTTC.

V usage is TRBV28 and J usage is TRBJ2-7; 10 bases map to TRBD1. V gave up 0 bases and J gave up 5 bases; unmatched junction bases: 7. Germline CDR1 MDHEN, CDR2 SYDVKM. The CDR3 covers 16 residues. The CDR3 nucleotides are TGTGCCAGCAGTTTATGGGGGGACAGGGGTGAGCACGAGCAGTACTTC. Its translation: CASSLWGDRGEHEQYF.

The chain combines TRBV6-5 with TRBJ2-3, with D possibly being TRBD2 (6 bases). The V and J ends lost 6 bases and 4 bases respectively, with 11 bases between them. Per germline, CDR1 MNHEY and CDR2 SVGAGI. This CDR3 comprises 13 residues. The CDR3: CASSLRESDTQYF. DNA of the CDR3: TGTGCCAGCAGCCTCCGGGAGTCAGATACGCAGTATTTT.

For the CDR3, the DNA is TGTGCCAGCAGGGGGGTGGGGAACACTGAAGCTTTCTTT. This encodes CASRGVGNTEAFF. This chain links TRBV6-4 with TRBJ1-1, with D possibly matching TRBD1 (5 bases). This CDR3 comprises 13 residues. Germline V gene data show CDR1 as MRHNA and CDR2 as SNTAGT. Between the trimmed V and J ends, which lost 6 bases and 1 base, there was a span of 9 bases.

The chain uses TRBV7-2 and TRBJ1-3; a possible D gene is TRBD1 (5 bases). V lost 0 bases to trimming and J lost 4 bases, with 7 bases between them. From germline, CDR1 is SGHTA and CDR2 FQGNSA. The CDR3 is 14 amino acids. CDR3 nucleotides: TGTGCCAGCAGCTTAGCGACAGAAGGAAACACCATATATTTT. It codes for CASSLATEGNTIYF.